Listed here are 25 T cell receptor beta chains from one sample, sequenced in a study of a mutant IDH1 vaccine in newly diagnosed glioma. The sample's time point: week 11, during vaccination. What each vaccine dose contained was 300 ug of mutant IDH1 20-mer peptide, accompanied by topical imiquimod. These receptors lack a known antigen. Sequencing was performed with immunoSEQ multiplex PCR; in TCRdb, only in-frame clones are kept and a portion is missing. The table shows roughly 25,000 clones, with less than 80% occurring only once. Source: PBMCs, taken from a glioma patient whose treatment included an IDH1 peptide vaccine. Receptor source: a man in his forties or fifties with glioma.

Only one count was recorded for this clone. This chain links TRBV10-3 with TRBJ2-1, with D unresolved. Germline-derived CDR1 and CDR2 are ENHRY and SYGVKD. The CDR3 is 13 amino acids. V gave up 2 bases and J gave up 7 bases, with 9 bases separating them. This chain's CDR3 is CAISEDYENEQFF. The CDR3 nucleotides are TGTGCCATCAGTGAGGATTATGAGAATGAGCAGTTCTTC.

V and J are TRBV7-8 and TRBJ2-3; weak D call: TRBD2 (7 bases). V lost 5 bases and J lost 1, with 28 bases in between. Per the germline V gene, CDR1 is SGHVS and CDR2 is FQNEAQ. This CDR3 is 20 amino acids long. CDR3 residues: CASSKEGEGLVAFGTDTQYF. The CDR3 nucleotides read TGTGCCAGCAGCAAAGAGGGGGAGGGCCTCGTGGCGTTTGGCACAGATACGCAGTATTTT.

The count of this clone is one. The V call is TRBV11-3, the J call TRBJ2-1; the match to TRBD1 covers 7 bases. Germline V gene lookup returns CDR1 SGHNT and CDR2 YENEEA. The CDR3 has 15 amino acids. The trim removed 3 bases at V and 3 bases at J, leaving 5 bases unmatched. The CDR3 is CASSLTGINYNEQFF. In DNA, the CDR3 is TGTGCCAGCAGCTTGACAGGGATAAACTACAATGAGCAGTTCTTC.

The V call is TRBV11-2, the J call TRBJ2-7; 7 bases are a match to TRBD1. Germline V CDR1 and CDR2: SGHAT, FQNNGV. The length of the CDR3 is 17 residues. The J segment lost 2 bases and the V segment lost 3 bases, leaving 13 bases of the junction unmatched. CDR3 loop: CASSFRGSDRPTYEQYF. The DNA for the CDR3 is TGTGCCAGCAGCTTTAGAGGGTCGGACAGGCCAACCTACGAGCAGTACTTC.

The CDR3 DNA is TGTGCCAGCAGCTTAGTTATGGGGGTTAACACCGGGGAGCTGTTTTTT. Translated, it gives CASSLVMGVNTGELFF. V and J are TRBV7-9 and TRBJ2-2, with D perhaps assigned TRBD1 or TRBD2 (5 bases each). The CDR3 contains 16 residues. Looked up from germline, CDR1 is SEHNR and CDR2 is FQNEAQ (reference sequence). V was pared by 1 base and J by 2 bases, with 11 bases between.

This chain links TRBV10-3 with TRBJ2-5; D ambiguous. Germline lookup yields CDR1 ENHRY and CDR2 SYGVKD. CDR3 size: 13 residues. Trimming stripped 3 bases from V and 2 bases from J, with 7 bases between. CDR3: CAISEVGQETQYF. The CDR3 DNA is TGTGCCATCAGTGAAGTAGGTCAAGAGACCCAGTACTTC.

The rearrangement joins TRBV9 to TRBJ2-5; possibly TRBD2 for D (5 bases). V lost 0 bases and J lost 3, with 9 bases in between. The CDR3 contains 14 residues. The germline V gene encodes CDR1 SGDLS and CDR2 YYNGEE. In DNA, the CDR3 is TGTGCCAGCAGCGTAGGAGCTAGCAAAGAGACCCAGTACTTC. It specifies CASSVGASKETQYF.

The chain employs TRBV6-5 and TRBJ2-7; D is possibly TRBD2 (5 bases). V was cut by 0 bases and J by 9 bases, with 21 bases left in between. The CDR3 has 16 residues. Germline CDR1 reads MNHEY; CDR2 reads SVGAGI. In DNA form, the CDR3 reads TGTGCCAGCAGTTACTCGAGAGCGGCAGCCTACGAGGTGCAGTACTTC. It yields the protein CASSYSRAAAYEVQYF.

A remark on this clone: Other DNA sequences in this specimen translate into the identical CDR3. The rearrangement uses TRBV18 and TRBJ1-2; 9 bases line up with TRBD1. V was pared by 3 bases and J by 8 bases, with 13 bases of the junction left unmatched. Germline loops: CDR1 KGHSH, CDR2 LQKENI. This CDR3 region has 16 residues. The CDR3 loop reads CASSPSRQGDREGYTF. The CDR3 bases are TGTGCCAGCTCACCTTCTCGACAGGGGGATCGCGAGGGCTACACCTTC.

The chain combines TRBV19 with TRBJ2-2, with 13 bases identical to TRBD2. Germline CDR1 is LNHDA and CDR2 is SQIVND (reference sequence). V lost 6 bases and J lost 4; bases outside the gene matches: 8. CDR3 length equals 17 residues. This CDR3 reads CASSRTSGSGSTGELFF. The CDR3 coding sequence is TGTGCCAGTAGCAGGACTAGCGGGAGTGGGAGCACCGGGGAGCTGTTTTTT.

The V call is TRBV27, the J call TRBJ2-1, with D unclear. Trimming removed 1 base from V and 6 bases from J, with 10 bases in between. This CDR3 has 14 amino acids. Germline V lookup: CDR1 MNHEY, CDR2 SMNVEV (reference sequence). The chain's CDR3 is CASSLLVPPNEQFF. The CDR3 nucleotides read TGTGCCAGCAGTTTATTGGTTCCCCCCAATGAGCAGTTCTTC.

The V gene is TRBV7-2, the J gene TRBJ2-3; D possibly matches TRBD1 or TRBD2 (6 bases each). Germline V gives CDR1 SGHTA, CDR2 FQGNSA. Trimming stripped 4 bases from V and 1 base from J, with 15 bases between. The CDR3 is made up of 16 amino acids. The chain's CDR3 is CASSSGLSGGTDTQYF. Here the CDR3 DNA reads TGTGCCAGCAGCTCGGGACTCTCAGGGGGCACAGATACGCAGTATTTT. Looking up the rest from reference TRBV7-2 and TRBJ2-3 gives the full variable domain: GAGVSQSPSNKVTEKGKDVELRCDPISGHTALYWYRQSLGQGLEFLIYFQGNSAPDKSGLPSDRFSAERTGGSVSTLTIQRTQQEDSAVYLCASSSGLSGGTDTQYFGPGTRLTVL.

This clone has just a few counts. J is TRBJ1-1 and V is TRBV4-2; D call uncertain. This CDR3 contains 15 residues. CDR1 is LGHNA, CDR2 YNFKEQ, per germline. V lost 3 bases to trimming and J lost 1 base, with 12 bases between them. This CDR3 reads CASSQSSDGNTEAFF. CDR3 sequence (DNA): TGTGCCAGCAGCCAGAGCTCGGACGGGAACACTGAAGCTTTCTTT.

This clone turned up a few times. CDR3 residues: CASSLLTGGLGANVLTF. The CDR3, as DNA: TGTGCCAGCAGTTTGTTAACAGGGGGCCTCGGGGCCAACGTCCTGACTTTC. The V call is TRBV27, the J call TRBJ2-6, with TRBD1 matching 9 bases. The CDR3 consists of 17 residues. Germline V CDR1 and CDR2: MNHEY, SMNVEV (reference sequence). Trimming took 3 bases from V and 4 from J; bases not matched to a gene: 7.

This chain uses TRBV18 with TRBJ2-3; no reliable D call. The ends were cut back, 6 bases at V and 6 bases at J, with 16 bases in the middle. This CDR3 contains 14 residues. Germline V gives CDR1 KGHSH, CDR2 LQKENI. The CDR3 sequence is CASSPSRPADTQYF. The CDR3 DNA sequence: TGTGCCAGCTCCCCCTCCCGCCCGGCGGATACGCAGTATTTT.

The count of this clone is one. V and J are TRBV5-1 and TRBJ2-2; possibly TRBD1 for D (5 bases). The V gene lost 4 bases and the J gene lost 2 bases, with 9 bases spanning the gap. The CDR3 length is 14 residues. Germline values: CDR1 SGHRS, CDR2 YFSETQ. The DNA for the CDR3 is TGCGCCAGCAGCAGCCGGACAAACACCGGGGAGCTGTTTTTT. Translation gives CASSSRTNTGELFF.

The rearrangement joins TRBV7-8 to TRBJ2-5, with 10 bases lining up with TRBD2. There are 17 residues in the CDR3. Trimming cost V 5 bases and J 4 bases; bases outside gene matches: 13. Germline assignment: CDR1 SGHVS and CDR2 FQNEAQ. CDR3 in amino acids: CASSAGGWSSGRETQYF. For the CDR3, the DNA is TGTGCCAGCAGCGCGGGAGGATGGTCTAGCGGGAGAGAGACCCAGTACTTC.

This chain links TRBV11-3 with TRBJ2-1, with 10 bases identical to TRBD2. Trimming at V came to 1 base and at J to 6 bases, leaving 9 bases not matched to a gene. This CDR3 spans 17 amino acids. Germline CDR1 is SGHNT and CDR2 is YENEEA. Here the CDR3 DNA reads TGTGCCAGCAGCTTAGGGGTGACTAGCGGGCTCCCCAATGAGCAGTTCTTC. Protein product: CASSLGVTSGLPNEQFF.

V usage is TRBV7-2 and J usage is TRBJ2-7, with unresolved D. The CDR3 is 13 residues long. Trimming took off 1 base at V and 0 bases at J, with 4 bases between the two ends. From germline, CDR1 is SGHTA and CDR2 FQGNSA. The CDR3 is CASSLDSSYEQYF. CDR3 coding DNA: TGTGCCAGCAGCTTAGACAGCTCCTACGAGCAGTACTTC.

This clone has more than one count but fewer than ten. The gene calls are TRBV6-5 and TRBJ1-1; D is undetermined. CDR1 and CDR2 from the germline V gene are MNHEY and SVGAGI. This CDR3 has 15 residues. V was clipped by 4 bases and J by 0 bases, with 12 bases between them. CDR3 nucleotides: TGTGCCAGCAGTTCCGACCTTTCCATGAACACTGAAGCTTTCTTT. Its translation: CASSSDLSMNTEAFF.

This clone has more than one count but fewer than ten. The chain employs TRBV2 and TRBJ2-7, with TRBD2 identical over 7 bases. Germline V lookup: CDR1 SNHLY, CDR2 FYNNEI. The V and J ends lost 6 bases and 0 bases, in that order; junction bases with no gene match: 8. The CDR3 totals 15 residues. In DNA, the CDR3 is TGTGCCAGCAGCTTAGGCGGGGAGGGCTCCTACGAGCAGTACGTC. This encodes CASSLGGEGSYEQYV.

The chain joins TRBV30 to TRBJ2-5; D may be TRBD2 (6 bases). The CDR3 loop spans 13 amino acids. The V and J ends lost 5 bases and 6 bases respectively, with 16 bases between them. Per germline, CDR1 GTSNPN and CDR2 SVGIG (reference sequence). The DNA for the CDR3 is TGTGCCTGGGGGGAGCAGACTAGGAAGACCCAGTACTTC. It specifies CAWGEQTRKTQYF.

The V and J genes are TRBV15 and TRBJ2-2, with TRBD2 matching over 7 bases. Trimming at V came to 2 bases and at J to 6 bases, leaving 15 bases not matched to a gene. Germline V lookup: CDR1 LNHNV, CDR2 YYDKDF (reference sequence). There are 18 residues in the CDR3. The CDR3 here is CATSRTDPRTRRSGELFF. In nucleotides, the CDR3 is TGTGCCACCAGCAGAACCGACCCCAGGACTAGGAGATCCGGGGAGCTGTTTTTT.

The chain carries TRBV6-6 and TRBJ1-1; TRBD1 agrees at 8 bases. The junction had 7 bases not matched to a gene; V was cut back by 6 bases and J by 4 bases. The germline V gene has CDR1 MNHNY and CDR2 SVGAGI (reference sequence). This CDR3 region has 14 residues. In DNA, the CDR3 is TGTGCCAGCAGCCTTGGGACAGGTCCCACTGAAGCTTTCTTT. Its translation is CASSLGTGPTEAFF.

There are a few counts of this clone. The chain combines TRBV28 with TRBJ1-1, with unresolved D. Germline V gene lookup returns CDR1 MDHEN and CDR2 SYDVKM. The CDR3 runs 11 residues. The V end lost 7 bases, the J end lost 11 bases, and 14 bases lay between the germline ends. Here the CDR3 reads CASTLREEAFF. The CDR3 bases are TGTGCCAGCACCTTGAGAGAGGAGGCTTTCTTT. Full variable domain (missing parts from reference TRBV28 and TRBJ1-1): DVKVTQSSRYLVKRTGEKVFLECVQDMDHENMFWYRQDPGLGLRLIYFSYDVKMKEKGDIPEGYSVSREKKERFSLILESASTNQTSMYLCASTLREEAFFGQGTRLTVV.